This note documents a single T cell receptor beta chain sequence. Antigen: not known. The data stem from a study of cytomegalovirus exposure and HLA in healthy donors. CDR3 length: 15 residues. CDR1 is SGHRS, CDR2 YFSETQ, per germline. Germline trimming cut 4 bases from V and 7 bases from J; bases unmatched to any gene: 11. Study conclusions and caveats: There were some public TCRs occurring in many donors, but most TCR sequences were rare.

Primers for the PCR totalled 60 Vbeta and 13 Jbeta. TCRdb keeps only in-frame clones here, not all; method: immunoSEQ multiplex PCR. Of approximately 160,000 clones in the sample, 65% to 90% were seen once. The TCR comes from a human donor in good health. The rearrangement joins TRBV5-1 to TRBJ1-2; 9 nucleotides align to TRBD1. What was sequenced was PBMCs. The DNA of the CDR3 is TGCGCCAGCAGCCCCTGGACAGGGGCATCGGGTGGCTACACCTTC. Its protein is CASSPWTGASGGYTF.